Below, 14 T cell receptor beta chains from the same sample are listed, as sequenced in a study of cytomegalovirus exposure and HLA in healthy donors. Primers included in the PCR were 60 Vbeta and 13 Jbeta primers. Profiling relied on immunoSEQ multiplex PCR, and the TCRdb table lists in-frame clones only, not all of them. The data hold about 100,000 clones, with roughly 80% observed a single time. Sequenced material: PBMCs. These receptors all come from a woman aged 55-69 years in good health and CMV-seronegative.

The V and J genes are TRBV29-1 and TRBJ2-5; D remains unclear. The germline V and J ends were trimmed by 0 bases and 2 bases, with 4 bases remaining between them. The CDR3 is 12 amino acids. CDR1 SQVTM and CDR2 ANQGSEA come from the germline V gene. The CDR3 DNA reads as TGCAGCGTTGAAGATCTACAAGAGACCCAGTACTTC. Its translation: CSVEDLQETQYF.

The V gene is TRBV7-8, the J gene TRBJ2-5, with TRBD1 identical over 10 bases. After removal of 2 bases from V and 2 bases from J, the junction contained 2 bases not matched to a gene. Germline V gene sequence: CDR1 SGHVS, CDR2 FQNEAQ. The CDR3 length is 15 residues. CDR3 sequence: CASSLTGQGQETQYF. The CDR3, as DNA: TGTGCCAGCAGCTTAACGGGACAGGGGCAAGAGACCCAGTACTTC. The variable domain in full, completed from reference TRBV7-8 and TRBJ2-5, reads GAGVSQSPRYKVAKRGQDVALRCDPISGHVSLFWYQQALGQGPEFLTYFQNEAQLDKSGLPSDRFFAERPEGSVSTLKIQRTQQEDSAVYLCASSLTGQGQETQYFGPGTRLLVL.

The chain combines TRBV7-9 with TRBJ1-3, with D unclear. Trimming took off 3 bases at V and 0 bases at J, with 6 bases between the two ends. Germline values: CDR1 SEHNR, CDR2 FQNEAQ (reference sequence). The CDR3 consists of 14 residues. CDR3 amino acids: CASSFGGSGNTIYF. CDR3 sequence (DNA): TGTGCCAGCAGCTTCGGAGGCTCTGGAAACACCATATATTTT.

This clone was picked up one time. The chain is built from TRBV13 and TRBJ1-1; no clear D gene. The germline V gene has CDR1 PRHDT and CDR2 FYEKMQ (reference sequence). This CDR3 is 13 amino acids long. The V end was cut by 5 bases, the J end by 5 bases, with 12 bases between. The CDR3 loop is CASSRDPGTEAFF. The CDR3 DNA is TGTGCCAGCAGCCGAGACCCGGGAACTGAAGCTTTCTTT.

This clone was counted only a few times. The chain joins TRBV27 to TRBJ2-3, with TRBD2 matching over 12 bases. Germline CDR1 reads MNHEY; CDR2 reads SMNVEV (reference sequence). The CDR3 is made up of 13 amino acids. For the CDR3, the DNA is TGTGCAGCCCGGACTAGCGGGGTCGGGACGCAGTATTTT. Amino acids: CAARTSGVGTQYF.

This chain uses TRBV11-2 with TRBJ1-2; 7 bases line up with TRBD1. The V gene's germline CDR1 is SGHAT and CDR2 FQNNGV. The CDR3 has 13 amino acids. V shed 2 bases, J shed 6 bases, and the junction held 3 bases outside the gene matches. DNA of the CDR3: TGTGCCAGCAGCTTAACACAGGGGAATGGCTACACCTTC. Its translation is CASSLTQGNGYTF.

V gene TRBV6-1 combines with J gene TRBJ1-2, with 12 bases aligning to TRBD1. Germline V gene data show CDR1 as MNHNS and CDR2 as SASEGT. CDR3 length equals 13 residues. V shed 8 bases, J shed 7 bases, and the junction held 5 bases outside the gene matches. This CDR3 reads CASPGTGGIGYTF. CDR3 DNA: TGTGCCAGCCCCGGGACAGGGGGCATTGGCTACACCTTC.

This clone was seen a few times. The CDR3 loop reads CASSHVDRDYEQYF. CDR3 nucleotide sequence: TGTGCCAGCAGCCATGTTGACAGAGACTACGAGCAGTACTTC. The chain is built from TRBV14 and TRBJ2-7; D perhaps matches TRBD1 (5 bases). From germline, CDR1 is SGHDN and CDR2 FVKESK. V dropped 3 bases and J dropped 3 bases, with 12 bases sitting between them. The CDR3 runs to 14 residues.

The V and J genes are TRBV16 and TRBJ1-5; D is uncertain. The V and J ends lost 0 bases and 3 bases respectively, with 9 bases between them. The germline CDR1 and CDR2 sequences are KGHSY and FQNENV. The CDR3 runs 15 residues. The CDR3 nucleotides read TGTGCCAGCAGCCAATCTGGCAGACTCAATCAGCCCCAGCATTTT. This encodes CASSQSGRLNQPQHF. Full variable domain (outside the CDR3, taken from reference TRBV16 and TRBJ1-5): GEEVAQTPKHLVRGEGQKAKLYCAPIKGHSYVFWYQQVLKNEFKFLISFQNENVFDETGMPKERFSAKCLPNSPCSLEIQATKLEDSAVYFCASSQSGRLNQPQHFGDGTRLSIL.

The chain joins TRBV6-6 to TRBJ1-1; D not resolved. From germline, CDR1 is MNHNY and CDR2 SVGAGI (reference sequence). The CDR3 extends over 15 amino acids. V was clipped by 1 base and J by 2 bases, with 11 bases between them. CDR3 DNA: TGTGCCAGCAGTTACTACACCGGGTCAAACACTGAAGCTTTCTTT. It specifies CASSYYTGSNTEAFF.

This chain links TRBV19 with TRBJ1-1; D not certain. Germline loops: CDR1 LNHDA, CDR2 SQIVND (reference sequence). Between the trimmed V and J ends, which lost 1 base and 1 base, there was a span of 7 bases. The CDR3 has 14 residues. CDR3 sequence (DNA): TGTGCCAGTAGTATAGGGCCAGGGAACACTGAAGCTTTCTTT. This encodes CASSIGPGNTEAFF. The variable domain in full, with the rest retrieved from reference TRBV19 and TRBJ1-1, is DGGITQSPKYLFRKEGQNVTLSCEQNLNHDAMYWYRQDPGQGLRLIYYSQIVNDFQKGDIAEGYSVSREKKESFPLTVTSAQKNPTAFYLCASSIGPGNTEAFFGQGTRLTVV.

The V call is TRBV5-4, the J call TRBJ2-5; D remains unclear. This CDR3 is 14 amino acids long. Germline assignment: CDR1 SGHNT and CDR2 YYREEE (reference sequence). V was trimmed by 2 bases and J by 4 bases, leaving 12 bases between them. The chain's CDR3 is CASSFARFGETQYF. The CDR3 region has the DNA TGTGCCAGCAGCTTCGCCCGGTTCGGAGAGACCCAGTACTTC.

This sequence joins TRBV27 and TRBJ2-7, with 7 nucleotides matching TRBD1. The ends lost 4 bases at V and 4 bases at J; junction bases unmatched: 16. Germline V CDR1 and CDR2: MNHEY, SMNVEV (reference sequence). This CDR3 is 17 amino acids long. This chain's CDR3 is CASSSSYSLQGPYEQYF. The CDR3 DNA reads TGTGCCAGCAGTTCTTCTTATTCCCTACAGGGGCCGTACGAGCAGTACTTC.

V usage is TRBV4-3 and J usage is TRBJ1-1; no definite D call. The V gene lost 2 bases and the J gene lost 4 bases, with 5 bases spanning the gap. Germline V gene data show CDR1 as LGHNA and CDR2 as YSLEER. This CDR3 is 12 amino acids long. The CDR3: CASSQTGTEAFF. The CDR3 DNA follows: TGCGCCAGCAGCCAAACGGGCACTGAAGCTTTCTTT.